This TCR beta chain derives from a study of cytomegalovirus exposure and HLA in healthy donors (dated by TCRdb to 2017 to 2019). Broadly, across the study: In an earlier analysis of around 540 of the donors, about 260 Gb of sequence data and approximately 120 million unique TCR beta sequences from about 190 million T cells were reported. To study patterns of TCR occurrence, a later analysis re-analyzed previously published TCR beta repertoires from 700 or so donors and added high-resolution HLA genotyping. Class I and class II HLA loci were covered by the typing at four-digit resolution. An early release covering around 630 HLA-typed donors comprised about 310 gigabases of sequencing data and around 80 million unique TCR sequences. Of the roughly 400 genotyped donors, 80% to 90% were placed in the genetic ancestry cluster associated with self-reported Caucasian donors. A later genetic analysis used genome-wide SNP genotypes for about three fifths of the 666 donors, treating that subset as a discovery cohort. The study aimed to test whether signatures of past pathogen exposure could be identified by cataloging public T cell receptors. Along with the 666-subject first cohort, a separate validation cohort of over a hundred different subjects was used. To decide whether each TCR beta V gene segment behaved as functional or pseudogenic, an earlier analysis of some 540 of the donors relied on high-throughput TCR beta sequencing. Rather than using new phenotypic data, the later analysis identified candidate immune exposures from TCR beta sequences and from how often those sequences occurred across donors. The study used immunosequencing to profile the T cell repertoires of some 600 subjects and linked those repertoires to cytomegalovirus serostatus. On average, 235,054 unique TCR beta nucleotide sequences were sequenced per donor among 350 to 400 genotyped donors of the cohort, with around 19% of those sequences being non-productive. About 5 DR-DQ haplotypes were handled as single units for association and clustering, since linkage in the cohort was strong. The study combined high-throughput TCR immunosequencing, statistical association of individual TCRs with disease status, and machine learning to predict cytomegalovirus infection status. The number of typed donors differed by locus: roughly 629-640 for A, B, C, DRB1 and DQB1; 522 for DQA1; approximately 610 for DPA1; and around 470 for DPB1. All discovery cohort repertoires had been generated using a single sequencing platform. Donor age, sex, ethnicity and CMV serostatus were compiled together with the repertoire data.

V loses 3 bases, J loses 6 bases, and the germline ends lie 10 bases apart. Sequences SGHDT (CDR1) and YYEEEE (CDR2) are obtained from the germline V gene. The CDR3 measures 12 amino acids from cysteine to phenylalanine. Of the read, only the CDR3 DNA is kept; its 36 bases are in frame from base 1. Beyond this particular receptor, the publication reports: In a later analysis, the rate of TCR association differed among HLA loci, with DRB1 alleles having the most associated TCRs and HLA-C alleles having the fewest. While some public TCRs were present in many individuals, most TCR sequences turned up only very rarely across donors. Sequencing depth was assumed to be roughly uniform across donors in the presence/absence analyses, though that assumption may not hold. The study listed around 160 TCR beta chains as associated with cytomegalovirus. Some 15 rarely observed V segments, including chromosome 9 orphons, were excluded from the earlier analysis of some 590 of the donors because counts were too low. Specific HLA alleles were associated with over 15,000 TCR beta sequences at a false discovery rate of 0.05 in a later analysis. Some IMGT-functional V segments, including TRBV6-2 and TRBV6-3, could not be told apart with the 87-base-pair reads, so those segments were excluded. For the cohort, immune exposure information was limited to CMV serostatus. This cohort had only TCR beta chains sequenced, and the lack of alpha or paired-chain data limited which features could be detected. In both the original and validation cohorts, the classifier was reported to diagnose cytomegalovirus status with high specificity and sensitivity. A cluster of highly shared sequence variants was judged likely to represent a technical artifact of the sequencing pipeline. Correlated functional status among segregating V segments might reflect linkage disequilibrium, but an unknown experimental factor could not be ruled out. In vitro tests confirmed that a few of the cytomegalovirus-associated TCR beta chains recognize cytomegalovirus antigens. A later genetic analysis associated a missense DCLRE1C variant with V-gene and J-gene trimming of TCR beta chains, and an independent cohort replicated the association. Several of the top co-occurrence clusters appeared to be linked to parvovirus B19, influenza, CMV and Epstein-Barr virus, according to a later analysis. A later genetic analysis reported fewer N-insertions in productive TCRs among donors in an Asian-associated ancestry cluster than the approximately 700-donor mean. The authors suggested that the approach could potentially be extended to other disease states and immunological phenotypes. When HLA alleles, especially DR and DQ, strongly co-occurred, TCR associations were difficult to assign to individual alleles. A further reported finding was that TCR beta sequences accurately predicted the HLA-A and HLA-B alleles for most subjects in the first cohort. Most CMV-associated TCR beta chains appeared to be HLA-restricted in a later analysis, and the HLA associations seemed to be driven largely by CMV exposure. In a later analysis, HLA-associated TCR beta chains showed more clonal expansion and lower generation probabilities than non-associated chains that were equally common. Because some donors lacked HLA typing at each locus, the association tests relied only on the typed subset. Broadly in line with IMGT annotations, most TCR beta V segments showed up in productive rearrangements about 87% or about 30% of the time in an earlier analysis of a few hundred of the donors.

Receptor amplification or capture employed the immunoSEQ multiplex PCR assay. A mixture of 60 forward primers for TCR Vbeta segments and 13 reverse primers for TCR Jbeta segments was used in the multiplex PCR. Amplification of the CDR3 region of rearranged TCR beta genes was performed with a multiplex PCR assay on genomic DNA. The amplified TCR beta libraries were sequenced on the Illumina HiSeq System as 87-base-pair reads. From the authors' description of their analysis: In a later analysis, 80 million or so unique TCR beta chains were counted across the approximately 670 repertoires, and roughly 10 million of these chains were shared by at least two donors. To remove PCR and sequencing errors, raw reads were error-corrected and collapsed into unique sequences using a nearest-neighbor algorithm that merged closely related sequences. To assign V, D and J gene segments, CDR3 sequences were aligned to IMGT reference sequences. For a sequence to be retained, a match of at least six nucleotides to both a V gene segment and a J gene segment was required. Rearrangements were called productive when the CDR3 lacked stop codons and stayed in frame with V and J; all others were non-productive. Following IMGT convention, CDR3 was defined as the stretch from the second conserved V-encoded cysteine up to the conserved J-encoded phenylalanine. The earlier analysis of a few hundred of the donors excluded any sequence lacking an unambiguous match to a single V gene segment. In an earlier analysis of roughly 500 of the donors, V segments were called functional above 56.7% productive rearrangements and were called segregating when the between-donor standard deviation exceeded 5%. A statistical classification framework was built for diagnosing cytomegalovirus status from the catalog of TCR beta chain sequences. In a later analysis, V and J genes were assigned by comparing TCR nucleotide sequences against IMGT/GENE-DB human TR gene sequences. The TCRdist pipeline was used in a later analysis to assign CDR3 sequences and most-parsimonious VDJ recombination scenarios. A later analysis defined each TCR beta chain by its CDR3 amino acid sequence plus V-gene family, and excluded reads lacking a unique V-gene family. To address suspected cross-contamination and a sequencing artifact, a later analysis removed approximately 590 highly shared, low-generation-probability nucleotide sequences. A later analysis calculated a clonal expansion index for each public chain from normalized within-repertoire ranks of inferred template counts. In a later analysis, generation probabilities were computed with a VDJ recombination model fitted to out-of-frame rearrangements, and the resulting probabilities were checked against IGoR. In a later analysis, hypergeometric tests were used to score TCR-TCR, TCR-HLA and TCR-CMV co-occurrence, with a repertoire-size bias correction applied to TCR pairs. To estimate false discovery rates, a later analysis permuted the HLA or CMV assignments 20 times. In a later analysis, co-occurring TCRs were grouped using DBSCAN, with TCRdist sequence similarity added in when clustering inside HLA-allele-positive subsets. Repertoires with fewer than 30,000 or more than 120,000 public chains, plus five repertoires with anomalous nucleotide sharing, were excluded from co-occurrence clustering. Imported from immuneACCESS, the table was reduced by TCRdb to in-frame sequences with V and J called. These copies leave out some clones; in studies compared against another copy, an unresolved V gene accounts for under half, and the cause of the remainder is not known. D and trimming come from the DNA, and the V and J calls and clone size come from that table. This sample is represented by some 99,000 clones; under 90% of them were singletons. Under 2.5% of the sample goes to the ten largest clones.

The cohort was made up of 666 healthy bone marrow donors. Cohort members were all nominally healthy when sampled, although unrecorded immune exposures were likely present. The donor was CMV seronegative and was included in the group of 352 seronegative cohort members. Each donor provided a peripheral blood sample, and peripheral blood mononuclear cells were used for TCR beta sequencing. Genomic DNA was extracted from the blood cell samples with the Qiagen DNeasy Blood Extraction Kit. This clone was observed once. It has no known antigen specificity. No base-level quality is on record; no much larger clone is a single base apart.

The sequenced sample was PBMCs. The chain was built from TRBV5-6 and TRBJ2-7; the D gene identity is not certain. The origin of this receptor is a woman in her 30s in good health and CMV-seronegative. The CDR3 protein is CASSSDILEQYF. The nucleotide sequence is TGTGCCAGCAGCTCAGACATCCTCGAGCAGTACTTC.